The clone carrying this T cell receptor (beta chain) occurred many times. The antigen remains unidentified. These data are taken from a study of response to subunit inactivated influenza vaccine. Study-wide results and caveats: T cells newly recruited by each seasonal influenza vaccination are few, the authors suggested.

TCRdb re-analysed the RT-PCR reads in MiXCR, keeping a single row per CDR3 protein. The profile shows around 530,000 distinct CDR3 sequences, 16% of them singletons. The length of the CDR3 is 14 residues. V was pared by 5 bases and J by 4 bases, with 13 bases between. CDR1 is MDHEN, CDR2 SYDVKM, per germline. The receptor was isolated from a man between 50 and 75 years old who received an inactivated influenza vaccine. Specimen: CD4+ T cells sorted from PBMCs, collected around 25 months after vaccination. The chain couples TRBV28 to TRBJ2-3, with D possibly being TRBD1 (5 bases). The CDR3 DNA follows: TGTGCCAGCAGTCTGCGGTGGGGCGCAGATACGCAGTATTTT. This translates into CASSLRWGADTQYF.